These T cell receptor beta chains were read from a single sample in a study of T cells in localized non-small cell lung cancer. This table comes from immunoSEQ multiplex PCR, and its TCRdb copy is limited to in-frame clones, with some not included. The data show some 10,000 clones, more than 75% seen once. Specimen: peripheral blood, collected before any cancer treatment. These receptors came from a male donor older than 55 with stage III lung adenocarcinoma. CDR3s leave out the opening cysteine and the closing phenylalanine or tryptophan.

v_gene	j_gene	CDR3aa
TRBV27	TRBJ2-7	ASSGGLEQY
TRBV27	TRBJ1-2	ASSSRDRATYGYT
TRBV10-2	TRBJ2-3	ASSHPGDTQY
TRBV4-3	TRBJ2-1	ASSQEPLAGPYNEQF
TRBV27	TRBJ1-3	ASSLNVGDSGNTIY
TRBV7-9	TRBJ2-3	ASSSGAGWGTDTQY
TRBV10-3	TRBJ2-3	AIKDRIAGGVDTQY
TRBV25-1	TRBJ1-4	ASSETLQGFGRNEKLF
TRBV6-6	TRBJ1-6	ASSPKTAGNSPLH
TRBV5-1	TRBJ1-2	ASSLRTGGYT
TRBV5-6	TRBJ2-7	ASSLAGFGGITYEQY
TRBV6-5	TRBJ1-4	ASTQGGTNEKLF
TRBV11-2	TRBJ2-3	ASSLVGGTPTDTQY
TRBV13	TRBJ2-6	ASSLYSGANVLT
TRBV19	TRBJ2-7	ASSPTTGPYEQY
TRBV6-1	TRBJ1-4	ASSEAWGQEKLF
TRBV28	TRBJ1-2	ASSPSSWGEGGYT
TRBV28	TRBJ1-3	ASGRADSGNTIY
TRBV4-2	TRBJ1-2	ASSRGSLNYGYT
TRBV9	TRBJ1-2	ASSTGTVSGYT
TRBV29-1	TRBJ1-2	SVEPPRLGRNGYT
TRBV11-2	TRBJ1-5	ASSLGYNPGGNQPQH
TRBV6-1	TRBJ1-3	ASSEDLTGNTIY
TRBV2	TRBJ1-1	ASSLGDGMNTEAF